Listed below are T cell receptor beta chains from one sample, sequenced in a study of T-cell reconstitution after alpha-beta-depleted transplantation in children. TCRdb analysed the PCR reads with MiXCR anew, one entry per CDR3 protein. The table shows approximately 980,000 distinct CDR3 sequences, with less than 30% occurring only once. Specimen: PBMCs, mostly from graft donor cells, collected 360 days after TCRalphabeta/CD19-depleted stem cell transplant. The receptor source for this set is a boy under two years old who had a stem cell transplant for SCID, so the T cells may come from the graft donor. Each CDR3 is given with its conserved first and last residue. A D gene is named only where the DNA matches it firmly. Size tells how often a clone was seen (once, few, many) or the class of an expanded clone, and some rows leave it out.

TRBJ1-1,TRBV5-1,.,.,CASSQGYGAFF,TGCGCCAGCAGCCAGGGATATGGAGCTTTCTTT
TRBJ2-5,TRBV7-2,.,.,CASSFLRLEQETQYF,TGTGCCAGCAGCTTTCTAAGACTCGAACAAGAGACCCAGTACTTC
TRBJ2-5,TRBV20-1,few,.,CSAPRDPRRGETQYF,TGCAGTGCTCCCCGAGACCCCCGAAGGGGAGAGACCCAGTACTTC
TRBJ2-7,TRBV18,.,TRBD2,CASSPLAGGPEYEQYF,TGTGCCAGCTCACCACTAGCGGGGGGGCCAGAATACGAGCAGTACTTC
TRBJ2-7,TRBV7-9,.,TRBD1,CASSPMDRTYEQYF,TGTGCCAGCAGCCCCATGGACAGGACCTACGAGCAGTACTTC
TRBJ2-7,TRBV5-8,few,TRBD1,CASSFGTDPSEQYF,TGTGCCAGCAGCTTCGGGACAGACCCCTCCGAGCAGTACTTC
TRBJ2-2,TRBV3-1,few,TRBD2,CASSQEWLAGENTGELFF,TGTGCCAGCAGCCAAGAGTGGCTAGCGGGGGAGAACACCGGGGAGCTGTTTTTT
TRBJ2-5,TRBV6-2/TRBV6-3,.,.,CATTGREGDQETQYF,TGTGCCACCACCGGGAGAGAAGGGGATCAAGAGACCCAGTACTTC
TRBJ2-5,TRBV28,.,.,CASSLLNQETQYF,TGTGCCAGCAGTTTGCTAAACCAAGAGACCCAGTACTTC
TRBJ2-1,TRBV6-2/TRBV6-3,few,.,CASSSTLTGYNEQFF,TGTGCCAGCAGTTCGACCCTGACTGGCTACAATGAGCAGTTCTTC
TRBJ2-3,TRBV11-2,few,TRBD2,CASSRSGGPGDTQYF,TGTGCCAGCAGCCGTTCGGGGGGGCCGGGTGATACGCAGTATTTT
TRBJ1-5,TRBV27,few,.,CASSPWGDGNQPQHF,TGTGCCAGCAGCCCGTGGGGGGACGGTAATCAGCCCCAGCATTTT
TRBJ1-2,TRBV28,.,.,CASSGSDSPYGYTF,TGTGCCAGCAGTGGTTCGGACAGCCCCTATGGCTACACCTTC
TRBJ2-7,TRBV28,once,.,CASSSPGIRAFHEQYF,TGTGCCAGCAGTTCCCCGGGCATTCGGGCCTTCCACGAGCAGTACTTC
TRBJ2-5,TRBV5-1,.,TRBD1,CASSPNTGQGETQYF,TGCGCCAGCAGCCCCAACACCGGACAGGGAGAGACCCAGTACTTC
TRBJ2-7,TRBV5-1,.,.,CTSSSQGGASYEQYF,TGCACCAGCAGCTCTCAGGGCGGGGCCAGCTACGAGCAGTACTTC
TRBJ2-1,TRBV29-1,few,.,CSVDIVPGYEQFF,TGCAGCGTTGACATCGTGCCCGGTTATGAGCAGTTCTTC
TRBJ2-1,TRBV4-1,few,TRBD2,CASSQALAGDLEQFF,TGCGCCAGCAGCCAAGCCCTAGCGGGGGACCTTGAGCAGTTCTTC
TRBJ2-7,TRBV19,.,TRBD1,CASSTSGTAAYEQYF,TGTGCCAGTAGTACATCCGGGACAGCGGCCTACGAGCAGTACTTC
TRBJ2-5,TRBV20-1,few,.,CSATRTEQETQYF,TGCAGTGCTACACGGACAGAGCAAGAGACCCAGTACTTC
TRBJ2-1,TRBV19,.,.,CASKRGTGGGLYNEQFF,TGTGCCAGTAAAAGAGGGACAGGCGGGGGCCTTTACAATGAGCAGTTCTTC
TRBJ2-3,TRBV7-3,few,.,CASSLMVPDTQYF,TGTGCCAGCAGCTTAATGGTCCCAGATACGCAGTATTTT
TRBJ2-1,TRBV27,.,TRBD2,CASTLRRGWLEREQFF,TGTGCCAGCACCCTAAGGCGGGGGTGGTTAGAAAGGGAGCAGTTCTTC
TRBJ2-7,TRBV29-1,.,.,CSVGRNRETYEQYF,TGCAGCGTTGGTAGAAACAGGGAAACCTACGAGCAGTACTTC
TRBJ2-1,TRBV5-1,.,TRBD2,CASSHGLAPEQFF,TGCGCCAGCAGCCACGGACTAGCCCCTGAGCAGTTCTTC
TRBJ2-1,TRBV24-1,few,.,CATSDTKTLNNEQFF,TGTGCCACCTCCGATACAAAGACGCTTAACAATGAGCAGTTCTTC